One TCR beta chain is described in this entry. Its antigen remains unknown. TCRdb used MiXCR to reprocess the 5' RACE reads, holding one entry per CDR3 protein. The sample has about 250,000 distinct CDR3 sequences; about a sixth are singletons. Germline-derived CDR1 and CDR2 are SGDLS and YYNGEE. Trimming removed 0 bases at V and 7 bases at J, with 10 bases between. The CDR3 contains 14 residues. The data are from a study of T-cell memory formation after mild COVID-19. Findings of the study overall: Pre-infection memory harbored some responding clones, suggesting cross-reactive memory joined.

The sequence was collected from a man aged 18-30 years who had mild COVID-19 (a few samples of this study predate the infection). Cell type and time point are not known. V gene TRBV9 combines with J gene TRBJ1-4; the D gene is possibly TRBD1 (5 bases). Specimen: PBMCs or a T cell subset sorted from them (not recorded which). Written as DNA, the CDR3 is TGTGCCAGCAGCGTAGGGGACGGCTCTGAAAAACTGTTTTTT. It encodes CASSVGDGSEKLFF.